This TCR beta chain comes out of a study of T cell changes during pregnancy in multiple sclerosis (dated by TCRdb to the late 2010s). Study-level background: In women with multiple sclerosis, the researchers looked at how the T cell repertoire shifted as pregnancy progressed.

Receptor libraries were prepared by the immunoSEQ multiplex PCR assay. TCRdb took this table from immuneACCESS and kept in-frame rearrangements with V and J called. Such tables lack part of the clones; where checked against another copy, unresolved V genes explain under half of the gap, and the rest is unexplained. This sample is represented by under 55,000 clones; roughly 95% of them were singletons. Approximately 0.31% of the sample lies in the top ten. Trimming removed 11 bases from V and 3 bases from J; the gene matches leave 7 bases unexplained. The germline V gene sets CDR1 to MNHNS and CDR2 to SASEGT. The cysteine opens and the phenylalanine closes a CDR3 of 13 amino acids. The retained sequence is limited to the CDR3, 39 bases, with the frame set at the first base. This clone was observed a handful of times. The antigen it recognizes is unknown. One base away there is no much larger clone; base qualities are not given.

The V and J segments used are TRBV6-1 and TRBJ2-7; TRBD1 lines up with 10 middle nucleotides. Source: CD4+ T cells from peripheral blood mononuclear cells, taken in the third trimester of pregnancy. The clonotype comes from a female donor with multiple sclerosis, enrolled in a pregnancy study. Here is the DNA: TGTGCCGTGGGACAGGGGACGATCTACGAGCAGTACTTC. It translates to CAVGQGTIYEQYF.